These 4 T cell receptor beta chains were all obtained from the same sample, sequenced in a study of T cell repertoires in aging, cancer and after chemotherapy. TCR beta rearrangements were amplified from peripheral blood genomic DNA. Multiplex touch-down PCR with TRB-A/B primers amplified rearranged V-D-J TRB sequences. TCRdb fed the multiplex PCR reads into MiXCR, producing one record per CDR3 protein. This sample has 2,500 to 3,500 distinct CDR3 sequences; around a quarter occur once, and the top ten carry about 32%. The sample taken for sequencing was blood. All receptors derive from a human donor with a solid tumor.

In DNA, the CDR3 is TGCAGTGCTTCGTGGCGGACCACGCAGTATTTT. Its translation: CSASWRTTQYF. The V call is TRBV20-1, the J call TRBJ2-3; unclear D gene. V dropped 5 bases and J dropped 9 bases, with 12 bases sitting between them. The CDR3 is made up of 11 amino acids. Germline assignment: CDR1 DFQATT and CDR2 SNEGSKA (reference sequence).

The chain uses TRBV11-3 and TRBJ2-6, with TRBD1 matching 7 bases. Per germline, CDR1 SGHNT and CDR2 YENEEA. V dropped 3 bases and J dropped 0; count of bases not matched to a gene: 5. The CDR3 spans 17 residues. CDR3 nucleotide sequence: TGTGCCAGCAGCTTTGGGGACAGCCACTCTGGGGCCAACGTCCTGACTTTC. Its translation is CASSFGDSHSGANVLTF.

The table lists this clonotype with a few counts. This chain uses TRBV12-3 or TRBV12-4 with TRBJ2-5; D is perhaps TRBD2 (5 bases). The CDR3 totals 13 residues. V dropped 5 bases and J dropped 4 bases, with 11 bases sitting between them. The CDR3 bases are TGTGCCAGCAGTCTCGGACGGGGAGAGACCCAGTACTTC. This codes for CASSLGRGETQYF.

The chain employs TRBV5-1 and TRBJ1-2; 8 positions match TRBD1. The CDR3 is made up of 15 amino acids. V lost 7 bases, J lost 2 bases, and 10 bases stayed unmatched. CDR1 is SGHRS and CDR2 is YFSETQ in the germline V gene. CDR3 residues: CASGPGQGVNYGYTF. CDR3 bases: TGCGCCAGCGGACCTGGACAGGGCGTAAACTATGGCTACACCTTC.